A selection of T cell receptor beta chains follows, all from one sample in a study of shared clonotypes between healthy human individuals. The table came from immunoSEQ multiplex PCR; TCRdb's copy has only in-frame clones and leaves some out. The sample lists about 530,000 clones, over 60% occurring once. Sequencing used PBMCs. Receptors were obtained from a woman in her forties in good health. Some clones in this sample may be carry-over from other donors' samples. CDR3s include the opening cysteine and the closing phenylalanine or tryptophan. Clone size, where shown, is once, few, many, or a class for clones that have expanded.

clone_size v_call cdr3_aa
NA TRBV19 CASSITAGEKETQYF
NA TRBV9 CASSVGLAEAYEQYF
few TRBV29-1 CSVDSGTGVGELFF
NA TRBV6-6 CASSYRRDNQPQHF
few TRBV5-6 CASSLTAGVATNEKLFF
NA TRBV25-1 CASSEYLAGGGETQYF
NA TRBV9 CASSVEVFIERGYKETQYF
once TRBV10-1 CASSESGQLRQFF
few TRBV19 CASSIVGSGSADTQYF
NA TRBV13 CASSSPGPTEAFF
once TRBV11-1 CASSLEDGRVTDTQYF
NA TRBV2 CASEDHKKGEGAYEQYF
NA TRBV5-4 CASSLSSGTGQETQYF
few TRBV28 CASSLGQSNQPQHF
NA TRBV11-2 CASSLLGTHEQYF
NA TRBV4-2 CASSQDRPSQTSRDTDTQYF
NA TRBV7-2 CASSPPPEWIKNIQYF
NA TRBV27 CASSSWTGGNNEQFF
NA TRBV11-2 CASSLGGSTTGELFF
NA TRBV29-1 CILSGAATVYNEQFF
NA TRBV27 CASSRRQGLGNEQFF
NA TRBV18 CASSPSNSEGWIEGPTDTQYF
NA TRBV7-8 CASSPRVLTYEQYF
once TRBV11-3 CASSLWSGELFF
NA TRBV9 CASSRDSWGYNEQFF
NA TRBV5-5 CASSSLPEADTQYF
NA TRBV29-1 CSVDSYYGYTF
NA TRBV28 CASSLRNRGYEQYF
NA TRBV5-1 CASSPEGNSGNTIYF
NA TRBV7-8 CASSSDRNTEAFF
few TRBV4-3 CASSPLASGPTDTQYF
NA TRBV27 CASSFRLSEQFF
NA TRBV9 CASSVEAGGSYEQYF
NA TRBV6-1 CASSTASAGTQYF
NA TRBV29-1 CSVRSAGTSAHNEQFF
NA TRBV7-9 CASSLLAPDTQYF
NA TRBV28 CASSGQGVDEQYF
NA TRBV30 CAWSPQETQYF
NA TRBV5-5 CASSLSGTGANQPQHF
NA TRBV7-3 CASSHGGSYEQYF
NA TRBV7-4 CASSLIPREAYEQYF
NA TRBV29-1 CSVGDRSNEKLFF
NA TRBV5-4 CASSLPGGYEQYF
NA TRBV4-3 CASSQDLDTGEPYGYTF
NA TRBV15 CATSITTTTGAGFF
NA TRBV28 CASSNNDYEQYF
few TRBV7-8 CASSHNPGQDTDTQYF
NA TRBV15 CATSPQTYNYGYTF
NA TRBV9 CASSVVAGGGPDTQYF
NA TRBV7-3 CASSPGRPALFEQFF
NA TRBV29-1 CSVAGGRNSGANVLTF
many TRBV5-5 CASSLASYGYTF
NA TRBV6-5 CASSSRAAYGYTF